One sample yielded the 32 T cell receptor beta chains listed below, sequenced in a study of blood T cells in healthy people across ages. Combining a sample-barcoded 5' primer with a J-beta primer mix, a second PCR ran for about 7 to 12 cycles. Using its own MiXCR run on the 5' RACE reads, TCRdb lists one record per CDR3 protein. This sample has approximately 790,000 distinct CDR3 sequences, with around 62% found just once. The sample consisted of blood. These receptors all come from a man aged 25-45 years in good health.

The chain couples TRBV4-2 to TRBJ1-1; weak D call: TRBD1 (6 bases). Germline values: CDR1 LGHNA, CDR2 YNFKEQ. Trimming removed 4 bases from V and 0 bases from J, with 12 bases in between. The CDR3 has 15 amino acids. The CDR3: CASSLKQGMNTEAFF. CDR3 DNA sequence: TGTGCCAGCAGCCTCAAACAGGGTATGAACACTGAAGCTTTCTTT.

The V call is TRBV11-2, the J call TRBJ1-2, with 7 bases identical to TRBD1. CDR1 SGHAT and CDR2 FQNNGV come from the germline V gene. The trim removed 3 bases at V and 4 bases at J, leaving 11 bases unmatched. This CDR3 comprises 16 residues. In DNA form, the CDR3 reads TGTGCCAGCAGCTTCCGCCCCGGGACAGACCTCTATGGCTACACCTTC. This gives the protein CASSFRPGTDLYGYTF.

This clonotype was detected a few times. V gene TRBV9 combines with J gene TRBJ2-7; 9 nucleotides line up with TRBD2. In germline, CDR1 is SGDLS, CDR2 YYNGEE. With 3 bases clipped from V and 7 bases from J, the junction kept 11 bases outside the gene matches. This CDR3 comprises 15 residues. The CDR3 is CASSAGLAPTREQYF. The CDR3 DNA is TGTGCCAGCAGCGCCGGACTAGCGCCCACGAGAGAGCAGTACTTC.

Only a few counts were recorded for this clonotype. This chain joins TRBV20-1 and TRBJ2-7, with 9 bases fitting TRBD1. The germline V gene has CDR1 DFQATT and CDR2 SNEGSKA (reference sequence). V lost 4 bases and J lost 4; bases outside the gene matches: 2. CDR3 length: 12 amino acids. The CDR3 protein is CSATDRGYEQYF. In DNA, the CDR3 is TGCAGTGCTACCGACAGGGGGTACGAGCAGTACTTC.

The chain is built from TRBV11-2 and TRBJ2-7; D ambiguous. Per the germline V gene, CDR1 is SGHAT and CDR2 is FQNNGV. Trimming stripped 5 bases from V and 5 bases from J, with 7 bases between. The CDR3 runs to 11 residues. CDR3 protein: CASSPRNEQYF. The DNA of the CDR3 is TGTGCCAGCAGCCCCAGGAACGAGCAGTACTTC.

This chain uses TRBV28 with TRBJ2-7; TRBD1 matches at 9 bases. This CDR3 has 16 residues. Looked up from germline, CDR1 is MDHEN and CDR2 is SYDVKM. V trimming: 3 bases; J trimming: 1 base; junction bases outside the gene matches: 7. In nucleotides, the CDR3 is TGTGCCAGCAGTTTCTTCGGGACAGGGTCATCCTACGAGCAGTACTTC. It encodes CASSFFGTGSSYEQYF.

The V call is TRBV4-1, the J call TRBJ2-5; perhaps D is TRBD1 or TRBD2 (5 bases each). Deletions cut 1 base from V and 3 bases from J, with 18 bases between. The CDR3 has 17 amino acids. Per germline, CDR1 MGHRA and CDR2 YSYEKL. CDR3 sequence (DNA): TGCGCCAGCAGCCAAGGTATGAGCGGTCGAGGGGAAGAGACCCAGTACTTC. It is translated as CASSQGMSGRGEETQYF.

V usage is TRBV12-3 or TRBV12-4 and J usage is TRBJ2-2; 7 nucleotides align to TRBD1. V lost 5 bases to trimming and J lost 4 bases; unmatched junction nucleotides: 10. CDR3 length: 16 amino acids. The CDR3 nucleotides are TGTGCCAGCAGTCCGCCGGACAGGTTGGGCACCGGGGAGCTGTTTTTT. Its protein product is CASSPPDRLGTGELFF.

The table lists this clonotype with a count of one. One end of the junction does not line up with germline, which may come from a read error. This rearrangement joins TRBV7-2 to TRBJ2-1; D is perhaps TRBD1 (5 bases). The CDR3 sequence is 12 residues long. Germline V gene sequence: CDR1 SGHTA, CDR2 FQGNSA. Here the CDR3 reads CASSFMTDEQFF. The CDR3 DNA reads TGTGCCAGCAGCTTCATGACAGATGAACAGTTCTTC.

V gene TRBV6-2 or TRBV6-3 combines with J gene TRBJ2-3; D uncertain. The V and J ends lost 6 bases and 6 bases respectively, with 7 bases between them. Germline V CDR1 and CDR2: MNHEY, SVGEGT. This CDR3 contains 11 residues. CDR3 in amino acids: CASSHGDTQYF. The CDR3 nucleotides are TGTGCCAGCAGCCACGGGGATACGCAGTATTTT.

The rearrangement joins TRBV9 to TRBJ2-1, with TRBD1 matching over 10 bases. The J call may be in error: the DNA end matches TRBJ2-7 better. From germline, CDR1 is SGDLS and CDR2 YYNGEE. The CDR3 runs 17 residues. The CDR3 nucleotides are TGTGCCAGCAGCGTAGTGACAGGGGGCAGTTATTACAATGAGCAGTACTTC. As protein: CASSVVTGGSYYNEQYF.

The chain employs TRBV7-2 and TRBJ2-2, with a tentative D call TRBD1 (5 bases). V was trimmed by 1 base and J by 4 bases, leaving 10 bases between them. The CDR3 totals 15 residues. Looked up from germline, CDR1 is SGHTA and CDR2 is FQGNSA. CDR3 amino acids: CTSSLGTTTTGELFF. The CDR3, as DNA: TGTACCAGCAGCTTAGGGACAACTACCACCGGGGAGCTGTTTTTT.

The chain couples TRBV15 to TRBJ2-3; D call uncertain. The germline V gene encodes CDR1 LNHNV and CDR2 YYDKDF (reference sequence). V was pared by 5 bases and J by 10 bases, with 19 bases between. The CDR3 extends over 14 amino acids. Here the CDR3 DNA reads TGTGCCACCAGCTCAACCAATCAAGCTCGAGCGCAGTATTTT. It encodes CATSSTNQARAQYF. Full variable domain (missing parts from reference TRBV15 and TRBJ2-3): DAMVIQNPRYQVTQFGKPVTLSCSQTLNHNVMYWYQQKSSQAPKLLFHYYDKDFNNEADTPDNFQSRRPNTSFCFLDIRSPGLGDTAMYLCATSSTNQARAQYFGPGTRLTVL.

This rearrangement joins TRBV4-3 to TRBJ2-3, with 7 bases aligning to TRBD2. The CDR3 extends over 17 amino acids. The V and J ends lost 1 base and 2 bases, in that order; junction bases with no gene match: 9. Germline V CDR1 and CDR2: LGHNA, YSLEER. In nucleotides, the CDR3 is TGCGCCAGCAGCCAAGCGCTCCGGGGGGATTTCACAGATACGCAGTATTTT. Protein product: CASSQALRGDFTDTQYF.

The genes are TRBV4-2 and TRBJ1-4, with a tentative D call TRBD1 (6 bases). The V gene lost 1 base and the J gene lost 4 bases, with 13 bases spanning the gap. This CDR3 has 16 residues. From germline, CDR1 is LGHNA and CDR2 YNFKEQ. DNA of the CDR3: TGTGCCAGCAGCCAAGTTGGGACACTTGGTAATGAAAAACTGTTTTTT. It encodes CASSQVGTLGNEKLFF.

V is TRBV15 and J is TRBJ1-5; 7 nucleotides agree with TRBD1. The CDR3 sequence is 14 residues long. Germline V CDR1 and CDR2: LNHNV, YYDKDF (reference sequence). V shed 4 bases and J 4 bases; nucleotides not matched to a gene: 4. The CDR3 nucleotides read TGTGCCACCAGCATAACAGGGGCGAATCAGCCCCAGCATTTT. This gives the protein CATSITGANQPQHF.

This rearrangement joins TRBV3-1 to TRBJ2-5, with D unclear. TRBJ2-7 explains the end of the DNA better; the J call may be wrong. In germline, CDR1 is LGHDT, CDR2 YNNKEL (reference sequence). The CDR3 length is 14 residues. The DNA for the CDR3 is TGTGCCAGCAGCCAAGGTCTCAATACCTACGAGCAGTACTTC. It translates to CASSQGLNTYEQYF.

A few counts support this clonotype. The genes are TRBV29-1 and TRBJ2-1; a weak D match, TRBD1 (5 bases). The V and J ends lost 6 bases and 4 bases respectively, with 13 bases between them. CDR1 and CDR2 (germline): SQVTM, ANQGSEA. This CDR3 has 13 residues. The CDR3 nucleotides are TGCAGCGTCGTCTTAGGGGTTTACAATGAGCAGTTCTTC. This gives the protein CSVVLGVYNEQFF.

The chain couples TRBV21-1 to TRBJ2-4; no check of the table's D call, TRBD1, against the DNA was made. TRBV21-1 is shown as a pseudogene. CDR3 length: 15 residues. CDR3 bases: TGTGCCAGCAGCCCCCCCCAGGGGACCAAAAACATTCAGTACTTC. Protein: CASSPPQGTKNIQYF.

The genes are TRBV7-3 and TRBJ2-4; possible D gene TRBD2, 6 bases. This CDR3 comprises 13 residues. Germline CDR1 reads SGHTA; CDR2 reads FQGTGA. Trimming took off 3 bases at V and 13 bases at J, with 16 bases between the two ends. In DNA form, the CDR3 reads TGTGCCAGCAGCTTTGCGGGGTTCTCTGAGCAGTACTTC. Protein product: CASSFAGFSEQYF.

The CDR3 loop reads CASTRGRVNQPQHF. The CDR3 nucleotides are TGTGCCAGCACCCGGGGACGGGTCAATCAGCCCCAGCATTTT. The J gene is TRBJ1-5, the V gene TRBV18; TRBD1 is a possible D gene (5 bases). Trimming shortened V by 8 bases and J by 3 bases, and 14 bases separated the two germline ends. The germline gives CDR1 KGHSH, CDR2 LQKENI. This CDR3 contains 14 residues.

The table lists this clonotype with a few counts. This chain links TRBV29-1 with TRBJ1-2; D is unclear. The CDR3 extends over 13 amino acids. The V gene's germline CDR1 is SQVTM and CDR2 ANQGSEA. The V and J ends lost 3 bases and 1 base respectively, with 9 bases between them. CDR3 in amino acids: CSVDLGINYGYTF. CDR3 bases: TGCAGCGTTGACCTGGGGATTAACTATGGCTACACCTTC.

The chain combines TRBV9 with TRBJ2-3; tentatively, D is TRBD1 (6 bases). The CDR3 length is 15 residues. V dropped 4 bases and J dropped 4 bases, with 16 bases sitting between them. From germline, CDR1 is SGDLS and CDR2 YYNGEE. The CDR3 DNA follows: TGTGCCAGCAGCTCCCACAGGGCGGTGGCAGATACGCAGTATTTT. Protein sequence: CASSSHRAVADTQYF.

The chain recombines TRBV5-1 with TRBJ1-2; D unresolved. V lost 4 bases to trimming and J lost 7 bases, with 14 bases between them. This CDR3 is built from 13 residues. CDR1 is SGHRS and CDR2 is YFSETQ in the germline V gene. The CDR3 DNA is TGCGCCAGCAGCGCGGAACCATCTAGTGGCTACACCTTC. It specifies CASSAEPSSGYTF.

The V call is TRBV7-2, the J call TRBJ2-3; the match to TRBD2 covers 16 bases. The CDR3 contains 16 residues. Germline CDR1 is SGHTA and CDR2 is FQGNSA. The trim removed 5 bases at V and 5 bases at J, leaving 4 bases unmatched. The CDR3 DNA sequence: TGTGCCAGCAGCGCGGGACTAGCGGGGGGGCGAGATACGCAGTATTTT. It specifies CASSAGLAGGRDTQYF.

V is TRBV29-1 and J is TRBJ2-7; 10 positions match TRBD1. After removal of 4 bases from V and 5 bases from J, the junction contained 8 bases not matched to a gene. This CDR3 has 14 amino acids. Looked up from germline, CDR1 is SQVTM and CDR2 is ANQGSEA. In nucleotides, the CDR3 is TGCAGCGTTGTACAGGGACAGGGGTACGACGAGCAGTACTTC. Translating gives CSVVQGQGYDEQYF.

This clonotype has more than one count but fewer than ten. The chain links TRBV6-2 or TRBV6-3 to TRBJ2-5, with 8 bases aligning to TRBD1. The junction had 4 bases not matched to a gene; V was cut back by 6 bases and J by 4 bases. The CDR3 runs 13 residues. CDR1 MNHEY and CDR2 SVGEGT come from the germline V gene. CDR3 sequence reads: CASRDRGPETQYF. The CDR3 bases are TGTGCCAGCAGAGACAGGGGACCAGAGACCCAGTACTTC.

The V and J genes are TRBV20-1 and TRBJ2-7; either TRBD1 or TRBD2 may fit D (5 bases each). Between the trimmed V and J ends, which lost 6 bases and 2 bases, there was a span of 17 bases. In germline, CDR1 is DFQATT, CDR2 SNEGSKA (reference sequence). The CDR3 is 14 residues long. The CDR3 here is CSALSGRNTYEQYF. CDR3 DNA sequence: TGCAGTGCCTTATCGGGACGGAATACCTACGAGCAGTACTTC.

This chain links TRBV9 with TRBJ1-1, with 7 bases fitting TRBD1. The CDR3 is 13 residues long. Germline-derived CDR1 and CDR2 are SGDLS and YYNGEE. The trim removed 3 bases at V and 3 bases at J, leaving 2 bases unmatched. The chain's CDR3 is CASSGGTDTEAFF. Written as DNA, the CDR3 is TGTGCCAGCAGCGGCGGGACAGACACTGAAGCTTTCTTT.

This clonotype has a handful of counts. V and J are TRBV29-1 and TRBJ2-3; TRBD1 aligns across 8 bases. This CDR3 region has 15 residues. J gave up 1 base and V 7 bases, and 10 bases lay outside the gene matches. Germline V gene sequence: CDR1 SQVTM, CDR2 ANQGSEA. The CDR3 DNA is TGCAGCGCGGACAGGGAGCGGTTGGGCACAGATACGCAGTATTTT. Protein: CSADRERLGTDTQYF.

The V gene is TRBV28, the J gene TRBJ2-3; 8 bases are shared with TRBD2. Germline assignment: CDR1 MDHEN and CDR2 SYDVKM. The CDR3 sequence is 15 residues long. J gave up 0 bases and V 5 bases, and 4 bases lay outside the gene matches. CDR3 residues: CASSQPSGSTDTQYF. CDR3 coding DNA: TGTGCCAGCAGTCAACCTAGCGGGAGCACAGATACGCAGTATTTT. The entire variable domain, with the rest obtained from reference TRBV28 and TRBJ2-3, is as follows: DVKVTQSSRYLVKRTGEKVFLECVQDMDHENMFWYRQDPGLGLRLIYFSYDVKMKEKGDIPEGYSVSREKKERFSLILESASTNQTSMYLCASSQPSGSTDTQYFGPGTRLTVL.

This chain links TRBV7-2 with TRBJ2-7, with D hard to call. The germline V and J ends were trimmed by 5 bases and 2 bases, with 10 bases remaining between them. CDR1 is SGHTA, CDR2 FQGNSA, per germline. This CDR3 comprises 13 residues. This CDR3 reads CASSPTSPYEQYF. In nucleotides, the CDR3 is TGTGCCAGCAGCCCCACCTCCCCCTACGAGCAGTACTTC. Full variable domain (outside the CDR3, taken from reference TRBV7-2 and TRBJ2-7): GAGVSQSPSNKVTEKGKDVELRCDPISGHTALYWYRQSLGQGLEFLIYFQGNSAPDKSGLPSDRFSAERTGGSVSTLTIQRTQQEDSAVYLCASSPTSPYEQYFGPGTRLTVT.